The clone carrying this T cell receptor (beta chain) was observed once. Its antigen is still unknown. The data originate from a study of cytomegalovirus exposure and HLA in healthy donors. Study in general: Under 90% of more than 300 genotyped donors fell in the Caucasian-associated ancestry cluster. Study-wide results and caveats: Later on, an analysis showed TCR association rates differing by HLA locus, with DRB1 the most and HLA-C the fewest. Associated with cytomegalovirus, according to the listing, were around 160 TCR beta chains. More clonal expansion characterized HLA-associated TCR beta chains than equally common others in a later analysis.

V was shortened by 0 bases and J by 3 bases, with 6 bases between the two germline ends. The germline gives CDR1 SGDLS, CDR2 YYNGEE. This CDR3 is built from 13 residues. Use of 60 Vbeta and 13 Jbeta primers characterized the PCR. The method was immunoSEQ multiplex PCR; TCRdb's version includes in-frame clones alone and lacks a portion of them. The table has approximately 140,000 clones, about four fifths seen once. The sequence was obtained from a man younger than 35 in good health and CMV-seronegative. Sequenced sample: PBMCs. The chain carries TRBV9 and TRBJ1-2; D is unresolved. The CDR3: CASSVASHYGYTF. CDR3 sequence (DNA): TGTGCCAGCAGCGTAGCTTCCCACTATGGCTACACCTTC.